This passage covers 2 T cell receptor beta chains from one sample sequenced in a study of response to subunit inactivated influenza vaccine. One entry per CDR3 protein results from TCRdb running MiXCR on the RT-PCR reads. The table shows about 780,000 distinct CDR3 sequences, with approximately 17% occurring only once. The sequences come from PBMCs from blood, collected about 5 days after vaccination. These TCRs come from a man in his fifties who received an inactivated influenza vaccine.

This clonotype was seen repeatedly, ten times or more. The J gene is TRBJ2-5, the V gene TRBV7-9; D could derive from TRBD1 or TRBD2 (5 bases each). CDR1 is SEHNR, CDR2 FQNEAQ, per germline (reference sequence). The V end lost 2 bases, the J end lost 1 base, and 8 bases lay between the germline ends. This CDR3 comprises 14 residues. The CDR3 is CASSLMGVQETQYF. CDR3 DNA: TGTGCCAGCAGCTTAATGGGGGTCCAAGAGACCCAGTACTTC.

The gene calls are TRBV20-1 and TRBJ2-1, with D perhaps TRBD2 (6 bases). The V gene's germline CDR1 is DFQATT and CDR2 SNEGSKA (reference sequence). V was shortened by 6 bases and J by 7 bases, with 19 bases between the two germline ends. The CDR3 contains 14 residues. The CDR3 coding sequence is TGCAGTGCCCTCCTATCTACTAGCATGAATGAGCAGTTCTTC. Its translation: CSALLSTSMNEQFF.